The sequence of this TCR beta chain was determined in a study of regulatory T cells in long-lasting Graves disease. Arm-PCR of CDR3 regions and iRepertoire HTBI primers were the basis on which TCR beta libraries were built. TCRdb re-derived calls from the multiplex PCR reads in MiXCR, one entry per CDR3 protein. The sample holds some 280,000 distinct CDR3 sequences; around 23% are singletons and the top ten take just over 55%. Time point defined: persistent/refractory GD, antithyroid drugs over 5 years with positive TRAb. The authors made the TCR library using RNA they extracted from PBMCs. V dropped 3 bases and J dropped 0; count of bases not matched to a gene: 4. The CDR3 loop spans 15 amino acids. Germline V gene sequence: CDR1 MGHRA, CDR2 YSYEKL. This clonotype was detected a few times. Its antigen is as yet unknown. Findings of the study overall: TRBV28, TRBJ1-2 and TRBJ2-5 emerged as the favored segments in persistent disease.

V gene TRBV4-1 combines with J gene TRBJ1-1, with 7 bases identical to TRBD1. This sample comprised peripheral blood mononuclear cells (PBMCs), obtained when the disease was refractory, from a patient treated with antithyroid drugs. This TCR derives from a female donor with Graves disease. The CDR3 region is CASSQADRVNTEAFF. The DNA of the CDR3 is TGCGCCAGCAGCCAGGCAGACAGGGTGAACACTGAAGCTTTCTTT.